These 18 T cell receptor beta chains originate from one sample sequenced in a study of Graves' ophthalmopathy and Graves' hyperthyroidism. Scientists amplified the TCR beta CDR3 regions from RNA transcripts. First-round RT-PCR employed HTBI primers, with a second-round multiplex PCR after it. TCRdb reanalysed the multiplex PCR reads using MiXCR and keeps one entry per CDR3 protein. This table holds around 50,000 distinct CDR3 sequences, around 45% found once. The specimen sequenced was peripheral blood. The receptors were sampled from an adult man with Graves' ophthalmopathy.

The chain is built from TRBV7-2 and TRBJ2-3, with 12 bases that match TRBD2. The CDR3 loop spans 15 amino acids. J lost 7 bases, V lost 4 bases, and 6 bases had no gene match. Germline CDR1 reads SGHTA; CDR2 reads FQGNSA. The CDR3 loop is CASSSTSGSSYTQYF. The CDR3 nucleotides read TGTGCCAGCAGCTCGACTAGCGGGAGTTCGTATACGCAGTATTTT.

This rearrangement joins TRBV15 to TRBJ2-1, with D perhaps matching TRBD1 (6 bases). The germline gives CDR1 LNHNV, CDR2 YYDKDF (reference sequence). The CDR3 runs to 16 residues. Trimming left V 3 bases short and J 9 bases short, with 21 bases between. CDR3 DNA sequence: TGTGCCACCAGCAGGACCCAGGAACGGGACAACCCTGAGCAGTTCTTC. It translates to CATSRTQERDNPEQFF.

For the CDR3, the DNA is TGCAGTGTGGGGGTGGGGGGAGACTACGAGCAGTACTTC. This codes for CSVGVGGDYEQYF. V is TRBV20-1 and J is TRBJ2-7; the D gene is possibly TRBD2 (6 bases). V was cut by 7 bases and J by 3 bases, with 16 bases left in between. The CDR3 extends over 13 amino acids. Germline CDR1 DFQATT, CDR2 SNEGSKA (reference sequence).

This clonotype appeared many times. The chain couples TRBV6-6 to TRBJ2-1; possible D gene TRBD2, 5 bases. This CDR3 is 12 amino acids long. Germline V CDR1 and CDR2: MNHNY, SVGAGI (reference sequence). The germline V and J ends were trimmed by 7 bases and 6 bases, with 10 bases remaining between them. The CDR3 region is CASMSGGNEQFF. CDR3 bases: TGTGCCAGCATGAGCGGAGGCAATGAGCAGTTCTTC.

This chain uses TRBV4-2 with TRBJ2-3; 9 bases map to TRBD2. CDR3 length: 15 residues. V was clipped by 5 bases and J by 3 bases; unmatched bases: 6. Germline CDR1 LGHNA, CDR2 YNFKEQ. CDR3 bases: TGTGCCAGCAGCTCGGAAGCGGGAGGAACAGATACGCAGTATTTT. Translating it yields CASSSEAGGTDTQYF.

This clonotype has a count of ten or more. This chain joins TRBV6-5 and TRBJ2-5; perhaps TRBD2 as D (6 bases). In germline, CDR1 is MNHEY, CDR2 SVGAGI. Trimming removed 4 bases at V and 7 bases at J, with 19 bases between. This CDR3 contains 15 residues. In DNA form, the CDR3 reads TGTGCCAGCAGTTTAAAACCCGGGACTGCGCTGACCCAGTACTTC. It yields the protein CASSLKPGTALTQYF.

The J gene is TRBJ2-7, the V gene TRBV20-1; D is uncertain. Trimming cost V 3 bases and J 3 bases, with 9 bases left between them. Germline CDR1 and CDR2: DFQATT and SNEGSKA (reference sequence). This CDR3 has 12 amino acids. The chain's CDR3 is CSASRFGYEQYF. CDR3 nucleotides: TGCAGTGCTAGTCGGTTTGGCTACGAGCAGTACTTC.

V is TRBV20-1 and J is TRBJ2-5; 10 positions agree with TRBD2. Germline V gene data show CDR1 as DFQATT and CDR2 as SNEGSKA (reference sequence). Trimming removed 5 bases from V and 4 bases from J; junction bases left unmatched: 4. This CDR3 region has 13 residues. The CDR3: CSALLAGGETQYF. CDR3 in DNA: TGCAGTGCTCTGTTAGCGGGAGGAGAGACCCAGTACTTC.

Within the sample, this clonotype is medium-sized. The V gene is TRBV24-1, the J gene TRBJ1-5; possible D gene TRBD1, 5 bases. V was cut by 3 bases and J by 6 bases, with 14 bases left in between. CDR3 length: 15 residues. Germline V gene lookup returns CDR1 KGHDR and CDR2 SFDVKD. CDR3 loop: CATSDPLVQGQPQHF. CDR3 DNA sequence: TGTGCCACCAGTGATCCACTCGTTCAGGGTCAGCCCCAGCATTTT.

The chain recombines TRBV19 with TRBJ1-5; 8 bases map to TRBD1. J was trimmed by 6 bases and V by 3 bases; bases with no gene match: 7. Germline-derived CDR1 and CDR2 are LNHDA and SQIVND (reference sequence). CDR3 length: 15 amino acids. This CDR3 reads CASSMWTGSRQPQHF. The DNA for the CDR3 is TGTGCCAGTAGTATGTGGACAGGGTCGCGTCAGCCCCAGCATTTT.

This clonotype was picked up many times. This chain uses TRBV20-1 with TRBJ2-4; 7 nucleotides match TRBD2. The CDR3 extends over 13 amino acids. Germline CDR1 reads DFQATT; CDR2 reads SNEGSKA (reference sequence). J lost 8 bases, V lost 6 bases, and 10 bases had no gene match. CDR3 protein: CSAPVAGGDIQYF. Written as DNA, the CDR3 is TGCAGTGCCCCCGTAGCGGGCGGGGACATTCAGTACTTC.

This rearrangement joins TRBV10-3 to TRBJ2-1; TRBD2 aligns across 9 bases. CDR3 size: 18 residues. The germline gives CDR1 ENHRY, CDR2 SYGVKD. Germline trimming cut 8 bases from V and 7 bases from J; bases unmatched to any gene: 21. Here the CDR3 DNA reads TGTGCCATCGTAGGACCCCACCGACTAGCGGCCCTGAGGAATGAGCAGTTCTTC. Protein sequence: CAIVGPHRLAALRNEQFF.

The V call is TRBV13, the J call TRBJ2-1, with D possibly TRBD2 on 6 matching bases. The CDR3 spans 15 residues. Looked up from germline, CDR1 is PRHDT and CDR2 is FYEKMQ (reference sequence). V lost 5 bases to trimming and J lost 8 bases, with 19 bases between them. CDR3 nucleotide sequence: TGTGCCAGCAGCCCCGGGACTCTCAAACGCCATGAGCAGTTCTTC. Translation gives CASSPGTLKRHEQFF.

The chain links TRBV11-2 to TRBJ2-7, with D perhaps TRBD2 (6 bases). The V end lost 5 bases, the J end lost 4 bases, and 12 bases lay between the germline ends. The germline CDR1 and CDR2 sequences are SGHAT and FQNNGV. The CDR3 has 13 amino acids. Here the CDR3 reads CASSRDFSYEQYF. DNA for the CDR3: TGTGCCAGCAGCCGGGACTTTAGTTACGAGCAGTACTTC.

The genes are TRBV7-3 and TRBJ1-1; 9 bases match TRBD1. Per the germline V gene, CDR1 is SGHTA and CDR2 is FQGTGA. The V segment lost 3 bases and the J segment 6 bases; nucleotides outside the gene matches: 2. The CDR3 is made up of 13 amino acids. The CDR3: CASSFRQGAEAFF. CDR3 nucleotide sequence: TGTGCCAGCAGCTTCCGACAGGGGGCTGAAGCTTTCTTT.

This chain links TRBV20-1 with TRBJ2-3; 8 bases are shared with TRBD2. Losses at the gene ends were 1 base for V and 3 bases for J; bases not matched to a gene: 9. The CDR3 is 16 amino acids. Germline CDR1 DFQATT, CDR2 SNEGSKA (reference sequence). The CDR3 bases are TGCAGTGCTAGAGGTCATACTAGCGGAAGGACAGATACGCAGTATTTT. Amino acids: CSARGHTSGRTDTQYF.

The chain links TRBV7-2 to TRBJ1-4; 7 bases agree with TRBD1. J gave up 5 bases and V 0 bases, and 6 bases lay outside the gene matches. Germline assignment: CDR1 SGHTA and CDR2 FQGNSA. The CDR3 consists of 16 residues. DNA of the CDR3: TGTGCCAGCAGCTTAGCGAGACAGGGTGGGAATGAAAAACTGTTTTTT. Translating gives CASSLARQGGNEKLFF. Combining the CDR3 with reference TRBV7-2 and TRBJ1-4 gives the whole variable domain GAGVSQSPSNKVTEKGKDVELRCDPISGHTALYWYRQSLGQGLEFLIYFQGNSAPDKSGLPSDRFSAERTGGSVSTLTIQRTQQEDSAVYLCASSLARQGGNEKLFFGSGTQLSVL.

The chain has TRBV20-1 and TRBJ2-7; D not certain. Looked up from germline, CDR1 is DFQATT and CDR2 is SNEGSKA (reference sequence). The CDR3 sequence is 12 residues long. Trimming cost V 6 bases and J 1 base, with 10 bases left between them. CDR3 in amino acids: CSAHRDSYEQYF. As DNA, the CDR3 is TGCAGTGCCCACAGAGATTCCTACGAGCAGTACTTC.